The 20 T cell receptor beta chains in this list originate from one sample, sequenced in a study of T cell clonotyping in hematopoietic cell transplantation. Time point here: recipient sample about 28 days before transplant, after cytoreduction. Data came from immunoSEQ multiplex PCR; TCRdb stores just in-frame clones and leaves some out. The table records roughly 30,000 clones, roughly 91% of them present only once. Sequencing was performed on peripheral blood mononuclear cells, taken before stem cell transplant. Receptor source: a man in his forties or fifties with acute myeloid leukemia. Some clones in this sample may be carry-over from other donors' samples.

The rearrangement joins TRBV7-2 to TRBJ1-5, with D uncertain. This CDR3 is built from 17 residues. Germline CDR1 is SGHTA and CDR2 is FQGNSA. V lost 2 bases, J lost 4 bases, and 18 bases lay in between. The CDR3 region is CASSLIPGLSQNQPQHF. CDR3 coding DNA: TGTGCCAGCAGCTTAATCCCGGGCCTCTCCCAAAATCAGCCCCAGCATTTT.

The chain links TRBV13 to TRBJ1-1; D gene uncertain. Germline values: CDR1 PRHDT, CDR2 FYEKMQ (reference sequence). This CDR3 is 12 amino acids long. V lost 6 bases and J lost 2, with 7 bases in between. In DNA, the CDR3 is TGTGCCAGCAGGGTCAGAAACACTGAAGCTTTCTTT. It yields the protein CASRVRNTEAFF.

The CDR3 protein is CASSEGSAFMNTEAFF. As DNA, the CDR3 is TGTGCCAGCAGTGAAGGCAGCGCCTTTATGAACACTGAAGCTTTCTTT. The gene calls are TRBV2 and TRBJ1-1, with D uncertain. This CDR3 has 16 amino acids. The V and J ends lost 1 base and 0 bases respectively, with 12 bases between them. Germline-derived CDR1 and CDR2 are SNHLY and FYNNEI.

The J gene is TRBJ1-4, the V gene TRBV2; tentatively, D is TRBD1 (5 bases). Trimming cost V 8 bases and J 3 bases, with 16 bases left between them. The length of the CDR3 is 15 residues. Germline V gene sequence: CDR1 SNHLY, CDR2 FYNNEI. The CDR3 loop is CASVRPGTANEKLFF. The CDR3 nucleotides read TGTGCCAGCGTAAGACCCGGGACGGCTAATGAAAAACTGTTTTTT.

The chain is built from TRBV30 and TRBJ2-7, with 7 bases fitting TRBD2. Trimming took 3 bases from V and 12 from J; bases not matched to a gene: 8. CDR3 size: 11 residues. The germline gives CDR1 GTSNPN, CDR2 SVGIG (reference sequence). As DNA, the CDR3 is TGTGCCTGGAGCTCCGGAACTAGCGCGTACTTC. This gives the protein CAWSSGTSAYF.

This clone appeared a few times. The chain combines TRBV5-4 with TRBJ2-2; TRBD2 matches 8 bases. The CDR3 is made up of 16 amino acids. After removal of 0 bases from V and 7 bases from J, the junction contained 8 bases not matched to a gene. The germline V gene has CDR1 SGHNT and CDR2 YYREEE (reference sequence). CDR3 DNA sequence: TGTGCCAGCAGCTTGGATGGACTAGCCTCAAACGGGGAGCTGTTTTTT. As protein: CASSLDGLASNGELFF.

In DNA form, the CDR3 reads TGTGCCAGCAGTGCGCCCAGGGACACCGGGGAGCTGTTTTTT. Protein: CASSAPRDTGELFF. This chain connects TRBV2 to TRBJ2-2; weak D call: TRBD1 (5 bases). Germline CDR1 reads SNHLY; CDR2 reads FYNNEI. V dropped 4 bases and J dropped 3 bases, with 9 bases sitting between them. This CDR3 region has 14 residues.

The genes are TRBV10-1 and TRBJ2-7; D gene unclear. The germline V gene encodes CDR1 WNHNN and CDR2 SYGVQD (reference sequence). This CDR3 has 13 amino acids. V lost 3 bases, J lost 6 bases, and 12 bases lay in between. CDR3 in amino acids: CASSEVRLTEQYF. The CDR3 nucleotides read TGCGCCAGCAGTGAAGTCAGGTTGACCGAGCAGTACTTC.

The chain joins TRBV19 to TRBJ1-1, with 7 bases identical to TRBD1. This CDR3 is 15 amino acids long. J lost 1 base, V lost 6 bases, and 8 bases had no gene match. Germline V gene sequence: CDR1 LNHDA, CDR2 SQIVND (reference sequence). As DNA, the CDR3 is TGTGCCAGTAGGACCCCGGGACAGAGGAACACTGAAGCTTTCTTT. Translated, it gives CASRTPGQRNTEAFF.

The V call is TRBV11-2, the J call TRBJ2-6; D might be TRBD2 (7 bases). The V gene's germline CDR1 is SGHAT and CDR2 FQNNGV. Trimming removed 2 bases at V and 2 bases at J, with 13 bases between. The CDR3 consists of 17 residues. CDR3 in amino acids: CASSLWSGTTGANVLTF. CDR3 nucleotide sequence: TGTGCCAGCAGCTTATGGAGCGGGACAACTGGGGCCAACGTCCTGACTTTC. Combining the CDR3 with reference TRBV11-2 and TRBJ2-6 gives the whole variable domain EAGVAQSPRYKIIEKRQSVAFWCNPISGHATLYWYQQILGQGPKLLIQFQNNGVVDDSQLPKDRFSAERLKGVDSTLKIQPAKLEDSAVYLCASSLWSGTTGANVLTFGAGSRLTVL.

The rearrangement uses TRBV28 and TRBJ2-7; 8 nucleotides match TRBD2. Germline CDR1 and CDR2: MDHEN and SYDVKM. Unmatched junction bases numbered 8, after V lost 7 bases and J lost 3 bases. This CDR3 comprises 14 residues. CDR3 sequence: CASTSGGAHYEQYF. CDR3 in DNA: TGTGCCAGCACCTCCGGGGGGGCCCACTACGAGCAGTACTTC.

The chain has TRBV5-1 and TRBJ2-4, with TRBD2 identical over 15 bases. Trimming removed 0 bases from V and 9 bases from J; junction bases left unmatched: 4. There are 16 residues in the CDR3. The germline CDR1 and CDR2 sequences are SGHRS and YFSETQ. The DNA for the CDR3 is TGCGCCAGCAGCTTGGGCGGACTAGCGGGGGGGGGCATTCAGTACTTC. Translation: CASSLGGLAGGGIQYF. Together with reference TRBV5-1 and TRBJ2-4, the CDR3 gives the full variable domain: KAGVTQTPRYLIKTRGQQVTLSCSPISGHRSVSWYQQTPGQGLQFLFEYFSETQRNKGNFPGRFSGRQFSNSRSEMNVSTLELGDSALYLCASSLGGLAGGGIQYFGAGTRLSVL.

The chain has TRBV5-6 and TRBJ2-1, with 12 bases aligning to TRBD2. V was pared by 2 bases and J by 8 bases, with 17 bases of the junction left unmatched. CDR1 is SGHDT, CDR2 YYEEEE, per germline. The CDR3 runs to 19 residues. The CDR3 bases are TGTGCCAGCAGCTTAACGGTCATTCTAGCGGGAGGGCCGTTGGATGAGCAGTTCTTC. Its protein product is CASSLTVILAGGPLDEQFF.

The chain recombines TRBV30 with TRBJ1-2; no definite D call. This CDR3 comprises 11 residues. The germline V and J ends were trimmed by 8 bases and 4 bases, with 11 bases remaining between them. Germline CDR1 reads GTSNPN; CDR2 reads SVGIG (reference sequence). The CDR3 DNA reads TGTGCCGGTAGAGTAGGCTATGGCTACACCTTC. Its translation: CAGRVGYGYTF.

The CDR3 coding sequence is TGTGCCAGCAGCCCTCAGACGGTCGCGCCGGCCAATGAGCAGTTCTTC. It encodes CASSPQTVAPANEQFF. V usage is TRBV5-6 and J usage is TRBJ2-1; D unclear. The CDR3 runs 16 residues. Germline V gene sequence: CDR1 SGHDT, CDR2 YYEEEE. Trimming stripped 4 bases from V and 6 bases from J, with 20 bases between. The full variable domain, with the rest looked up from reference TRBV5-6 and TRBJ2-1, is DAGVTQSPTHLIKTRGQQVTLRCSPKSGHDTVSWYQQALGQGPQFIFQYYEEEERQRGNFPDRFSGHQFPNYSSELNVNALLLGDSALYLCASSPQTVAPANEQFFGPGTRLTVL.

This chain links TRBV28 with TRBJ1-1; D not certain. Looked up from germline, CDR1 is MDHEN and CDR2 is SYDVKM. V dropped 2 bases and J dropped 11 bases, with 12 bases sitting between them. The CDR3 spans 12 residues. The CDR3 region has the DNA TGTGCCAGCAGTTTAACCGGGCGGGGTGCTTTCTTT. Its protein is CASSLTGRGAFF.

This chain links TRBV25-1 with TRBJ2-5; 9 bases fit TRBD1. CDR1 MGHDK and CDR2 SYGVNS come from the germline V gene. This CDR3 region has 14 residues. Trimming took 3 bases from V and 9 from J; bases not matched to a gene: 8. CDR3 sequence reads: CASSEPGQGLAQYF. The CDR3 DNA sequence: TGTGCCAGCAGTGAGCCGGGACAGGGTTTGGCCCAGTACTTC.

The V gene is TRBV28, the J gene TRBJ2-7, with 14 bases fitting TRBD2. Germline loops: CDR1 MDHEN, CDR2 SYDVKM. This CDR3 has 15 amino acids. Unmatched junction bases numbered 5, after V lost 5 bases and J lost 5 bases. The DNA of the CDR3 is TGTGCCAGCAGTCCGCCGGGACTAGCGGGAGACGAGCAGTACTTC. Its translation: CASSPPGLAGDEQYF.

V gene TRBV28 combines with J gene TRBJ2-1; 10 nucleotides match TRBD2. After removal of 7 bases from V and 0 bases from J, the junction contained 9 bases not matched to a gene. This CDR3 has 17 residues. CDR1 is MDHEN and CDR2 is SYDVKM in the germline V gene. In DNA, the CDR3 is TGTGCCAGCACCGATCCTAGCGGGGGCCCCTCCTACAATGAGCAGTTCTTC. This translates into CASTDPSGGPSYNEQFF.

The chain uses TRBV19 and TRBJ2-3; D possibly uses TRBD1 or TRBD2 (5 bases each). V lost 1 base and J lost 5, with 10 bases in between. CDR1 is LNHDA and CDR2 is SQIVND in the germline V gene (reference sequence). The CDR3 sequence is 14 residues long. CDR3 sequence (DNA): TGTGCCAGTAGTATAGGGGGGTGGGGAGATACGCAGTATTTT. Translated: CASSIGGWGDTQYF.